The 14 T cell receptor beta chains in this list originate from one sample, sequenced in a study of tumor-infiltrating lymphocytes in primary liver carcinoma. The template, about 500 ng total RNA, yielded TCR beta cDNA made with a constant-region primer. Modified slightly, ARM-PCR produced TCR beta libraries over three nested multiplex PCR rounds. Primers for the first two PCR rounds were TRBV1-TRBV30 forward primers and a C-beta reverse primer (10 cycles per round). TCRdb analysed the multiplex PCR reads with MiXCR anew, one entry per CDR3 protein. Altogether 75,000 to 80,000 distinct CDR3 sequences are present, 65% to 75% being singletons, with the ten largest covering less than 30%. From roughly 20-30 mg of unsorted bulk tissue, DNA and RNA were co-extracted together. The source material was tumor-adjacent normal liver tissue. These TCRs come from a man aged 35 to 55 with primary liver carcinoma and hepatitis B virus infection.

This clonotype was counted at least ten times. The V gene is TRBV6-6, the J gene TRBJ2-2, with 7 nucleotides matching TRBD2. V was pared by 8 bases and J by 4 bases, with 4 bases of the junction left unmatched. This CDR3 comprises 13 residues. Germline V lookup: CDR1 MNHNY, CDR2 SVGAGI (reference sequence). This CDR3 reads CASRGGSTGELFF. Here the CDR3 DNA reads TGTGCCAGCCGGGGAGGGAGCACCGGGGAGCTGTTTTTT.

Regarding this clonotype: At one of its ends the junction is not consistent with the germline gene, which may arise from a read error. V and J are TRBV29-1 and TRBJ2-1; 7 positions match TRBD2. Germline V lookup: CDR1 SQVTM, CDR2 ANQGSEA. This CDR3 has 15 amino acids. This CDR3 reads CSVGLEGGFYNEQFF. DNA for the CDR3: TGCAGCGTTGGACTAGAGGGAGGGTTCTACAATGAGCAATTCTTC.

About this clonotype itself: Possible read error: a much larger clone is one base away. The V call is TRBV30, the J call TRBJ2-1; D remains ambiguous. V was cut by 5 bases and J by 8 bases, with 10 bases left in between. The germline V gene encodes CDR1 GTSNPN and CDR2 SVGIG (reference sequence). The CDR3 is 11 residues long. CDR3 DNA sequence: TGTGCCTGGGCCATAGGGTATGAGCAGTTCTTC. Translation gives CAWAIGYEQFF.

Points on this clonotype: Being one base from a much bigger clone, this may be a read error. The CDR3 is CASSAPGTRSNEQYF. CDR3 bases: TGTGCCAGCAGCGCCCCCGGGACTAGAAGCAACGAGCAGTACTTC. V and J are TRBV5-4 and TRBJ2-7; 8 bases match TRBD2. This CDR3 contains 15 residues. The V and J ends lost 4 bases and 5 bases, in that order; junction bases with no gene match: 11. Germline V gene lookup returns CDR1 SGHNT and CDR2 YYREEE (reference sequence).

This clonotype was found a few times. V is TRBV29-1 and J is TRBJ2-3; 7 bases map to TRBD1. CDR1 is SQVTM and CDR2 is ANQGSEA in the germline V gene. CDR3 length: 17 amino acids. The trim removed 4 bases at V and 1 base at J, leaving 14 bases unmatched. The CDR3 region has the DNA TGCAGCGTTGCCTCCCACCGGGACACAGGGGGCACAGATACGCAGTATTTT. It translates to CSVASHRDTGGTDTQYF.

This clonotype was seen only a few times. It may be a read error: a sequence one base away is much more abundant. The chain recombines TRBV6-6 with TRBJ1-2; 9 bases are a match to TRBD1. Germline lookup yields CDR1 MNHNY and CDR2 SVGAGI (reference sequence). V lost 4 bases and J lost 7; bases outside the gene matches: 4. The CDR3 is 13 residues long. Here the CDR3 reads CASSSGQGGGYTF. The CDR3, as DNA: TGTGCCAGCAGTTCGGGACAGGGAGGTGGCTACACCTTC.

Comments on this clonotype: Since the CDR3 does not end with the conserved phenylalanine or tryptophan, this likely comes from a read error. It is unclear where the CDR3 begins or ends on the DNA, so no DNA is shown, and the CDR3 is as TCRdb lists it. The V gene is TRBV11-1, the J gene TRBJ2-1. CDR1 and CDR2 (germline): SGHAT, FQDESV (reference sequence). With termini counted, the CDR3 has 12 amino acids. The CDR3 loop is CASSEVVGKLFL.

This chain connects TRBV7-9 to TRBJ2-3; D gene ambiguous. The J call is uncertain, as TRBJ1-5 better fits the DNA end. The CDR3 covers 18 residues. Germline assignment: CDR1 SEHNR and CDR2 FQNEAQ (reference sequence). The CDR3 spells CASSLEFLSGVSTDTQHF. Here the CDR3 DNA reads TGTGCCAGCAGCTTAGAATTCTTATCGGGAGTATCCACAGATACGCAGCATTTT.

This clonotype was counted between two and nine times. One base away lies a much larger clone, so this may be a sequencing read error. The chain combines TRBV12-3 or TRBV12-4 with TRBJ1-4; possibly TRBD1 for D (6 bases). This CDR3 comprises 14 residues. The V gene lost 7 bases and the J gene lost 10 bases, with 19 bases spanning the gap. CDR3: CASTETGWGGKLFF. CDR3 DNA: TGTGCCAGCACAGAAACAGGGTGGGGGGGAAAACTGTTTTTT.

The genes are TRBV6-6 and TRBJ2-3; 12 nucleotides line up with TRBD2. This CDR3 has 16 residues. V trimming: 8 bases; J trimming: 4 bases; junction bases outside the gene matches: 10. Germline V gene data show CDR1 as MNHNY and CDR2 as SVGAGI (reference sequence). Here the CDR3 DNA reads TGTGCCAGCTATGTCCTAGCGGGAGGGGGTCCAGATACGCAGTATTTT. As protein: CASYVLAGGGPDTQYF.

As for this clonotype: A read error is likely, as this CDR3 ends without the conserved phenylalanine or tryptophan. The chain uses TRBV13 and TRBJ1-1, with 7 bases matching TRBD1. The V gene's germline CDR1 is PRHDT and CDR2 FYEKMQ (reference sequence). The CDR3 is made up of 13 amino acids. V gave up 5 bases and J gave up 5 bases; unmatched junction bases: 5. The CDR3 spells CASSLATGTEAFI. The CDR3 DNA follows: TGTGCCAGCAGCCTAGCGACAGGGACTGAAGCTTTCATT.

On this clonotype itself: A read error may explain this, as a much larger clone is one base away. The V gene is TRBV6-1, the J gene TRBJ2-4; D possibly uses TRBD1 or TRBD2 (5 bases each). The germline CDR1 and CDR2 sequences are MNHNS and SASEGT. The CDR3 runs to 15 residues. Here the CDR3 DNA reads TGTACCAGCAGTGAAGTGCCGGGGCCCGGAAACATTCAGTACTTC. Its protein product is CTSSEVPGPGNIQYF.

This clonotype was seen a handful of times. A read error may produce the germline difference seen at one junction end. The chain links TRBV4-2 to TRBJ1-6; D is perhaps TRBD1 (6 bases). Germline loops: CDR1 LGHNA, CDR2 YNFKEQ. The CDR3 is 17 amino acids. The CDR3 sequence: CASSQDPRGTYISPLHF. The CDR3 DNA reads as TGTGCCAGCAGCCAAGATCCGAGGGGGACCTATATTTCACCCCTCCACTTT.

A word on this clonotype: The junction departs from the called germline gene at one end, perhaps through a read error. The chain joins TRBV29-1 to TRBJ2-2, with 7 bases lining up with TRBD2. The length of the CDR3 is 15 residues. Germline CDR1 reads SQVTM; CDR2 reads ANQGSEA. CDR3 sequence reads: CSVGTSAANTGELSF. The CDR3 DNA sequence: TGCAGCGTTGGTACTAGCGCGGCGAACACCGGGGAGCTGTCTTTT.